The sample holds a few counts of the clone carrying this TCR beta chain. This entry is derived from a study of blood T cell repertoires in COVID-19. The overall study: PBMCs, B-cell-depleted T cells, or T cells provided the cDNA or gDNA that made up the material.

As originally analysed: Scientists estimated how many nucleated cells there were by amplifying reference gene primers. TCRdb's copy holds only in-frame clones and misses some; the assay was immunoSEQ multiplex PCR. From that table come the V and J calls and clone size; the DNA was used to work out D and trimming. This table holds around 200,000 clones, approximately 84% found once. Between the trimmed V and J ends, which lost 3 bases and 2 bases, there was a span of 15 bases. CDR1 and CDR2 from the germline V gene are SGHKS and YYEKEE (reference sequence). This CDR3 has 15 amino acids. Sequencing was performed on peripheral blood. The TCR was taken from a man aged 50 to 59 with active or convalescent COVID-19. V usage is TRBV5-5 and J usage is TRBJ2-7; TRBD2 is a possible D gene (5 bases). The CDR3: CASSWVGRHAYEQYF. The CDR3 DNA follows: TGTGCCAGCAGCTGGGTTGGGAGACATGCCTACGAGCAGTACTTC. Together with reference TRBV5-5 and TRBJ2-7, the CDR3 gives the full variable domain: DAGVTQSPTHLIKTRGQQVTLRCSPISGHKSVSWYQQVLGQGPQFIFQYYEKEERGRGNFPDRFSARQFPNYSSELNVNALLLGDSALYLCASSWVGRHAYEQYFGPGTRLTVT.